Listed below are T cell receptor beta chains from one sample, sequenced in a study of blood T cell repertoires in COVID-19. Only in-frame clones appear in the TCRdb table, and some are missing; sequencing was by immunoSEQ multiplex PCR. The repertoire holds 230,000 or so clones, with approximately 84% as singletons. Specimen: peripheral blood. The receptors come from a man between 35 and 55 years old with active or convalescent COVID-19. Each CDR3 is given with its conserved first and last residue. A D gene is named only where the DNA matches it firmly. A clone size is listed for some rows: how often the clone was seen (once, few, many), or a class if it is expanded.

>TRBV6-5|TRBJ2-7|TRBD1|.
CASSTGTGGLQYF
TGTGCCAGCAGCACCGGGACAGGGGGCCTGCAGTACTTC
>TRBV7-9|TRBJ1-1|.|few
CASSLTGWTEAFF
TGTGCCAGCAGCCTAACAGGGTGGACTGAAGCTTTCTTT
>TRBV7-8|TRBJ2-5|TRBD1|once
CASSPPVAGGEGETQYF
TGTGCCAGCAGCCCCCCCGTAGCAGGGGGCGAGGGGGAGACCCAGTACTTC
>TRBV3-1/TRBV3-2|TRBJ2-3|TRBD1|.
CASSQIDRGFGISTDTQYF
TGTGCCAGCAGCCAAATCGACAGGGGGTTTGGGATTAGCACAGATACGCAGTATTTT
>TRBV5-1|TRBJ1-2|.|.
CASSLGGNYGYTF
TGCGCCAGCAGCTTGGGCGGGAACTATGGCTACACCTTC
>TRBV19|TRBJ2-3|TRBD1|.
CASSMWTGGTDTQYF
TGTGCCAGTAGTATGTGGACAGGGGGCACAGATACGCAGTATTTT
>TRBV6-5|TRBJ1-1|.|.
CASSYSGTTHGAFF
TGTGCCAGCAGTTACTCCGGGACAACTCACGGAGCTTTCTTT
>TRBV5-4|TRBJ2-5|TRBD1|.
CASSRGQTQETQYF
TGTGCCAGCAGCAGGGGACAGACGCAAGAGACCCAGTACTTC
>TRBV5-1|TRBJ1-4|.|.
CASSLEVEGEKLFF
TGCGCCAGCAGCTTGGAAGTCGAGGGTGAAAAACTGTTTTTT
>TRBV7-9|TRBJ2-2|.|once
CASSLATAMNTGELFF
TGTGCCAGCAGCTTAGCGACAGCGATGAACACCGGGGAGCTGTTTTTT
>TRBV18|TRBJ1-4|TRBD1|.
CASSPSQGAVEKLFF
TGTGCCAGCTCACCATCGCAGGGGGCTGTGGAAAAACTGTTTTTT
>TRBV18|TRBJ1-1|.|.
CASSPLRGGGPLTYTEAFF
TGTGCCAGCTCACCCCTAAGGGGCGGGGGGCCACTTACCTACACTGAAGCTTTCTTT
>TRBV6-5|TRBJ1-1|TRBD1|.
CASSPQTGVNTEAFF
TGTGCCAGCAGTCCGCAGACAGGGGTGAACACTGAAGCTTTCTTT
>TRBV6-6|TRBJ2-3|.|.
CASSPPRAADTQYF
TGTGCCAGCAGCCCCCCGAGGGCAGCAGATACGCAGTATTTT
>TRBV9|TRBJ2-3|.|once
CASSSVRGGLSTDTQYF
TGTGCCAGCAGCTCAGTAAGGGGTGGTTTAAGCACAGATACGCAGTATTTT
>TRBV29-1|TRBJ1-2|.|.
CSVETGLNHGYTF
TGCAGCGTTGAAACAGGGTTAAATCATGGCTACACCTTC
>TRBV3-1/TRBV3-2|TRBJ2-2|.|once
CASSPQAGPTGELFF
TGTGCCAGCAGCCCCCAAGCAGGGCCCACCGGGGAGCTGTTTTTT
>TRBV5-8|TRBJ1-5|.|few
CASSPYRDRQPQHF
TGTGCCAGCAGCCCATACAGGGACCGCCAGCCCCAGCATTTT
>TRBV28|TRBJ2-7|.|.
CASSSLTGDKGYEQYF
TGTGCCAGCAGTTCGTTAACCGGGGACAAGGGGTACGAGCAGTACTTC
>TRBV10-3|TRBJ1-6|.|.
CAITGSSYNSPLHF
TGTGCCATCACGGGGAGCTCCTATAATTCACCCCTCCACTTT
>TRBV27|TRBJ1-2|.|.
CASSLGLLETYYGYTF
TGTGCCAGCAGCTTGGGACTTCTTGAGACTTACTATGGCTACACCTTC
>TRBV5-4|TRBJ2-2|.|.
CASSLARQSTGELFF
TGTGCCAGCAGCTTGGCCAGACAGTCCACCGGGGAGCTGTTTTTT
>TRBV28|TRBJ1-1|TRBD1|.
CASSLPETGDGTEAFF
TGTGCCAGCAGTTTACCCGAAACAGGGGATGGCACTGAAGCTTTCTTT
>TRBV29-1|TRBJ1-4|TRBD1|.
CSARTGTGGWKLFF
TGCAGCGCCCGAACCGGGACAGGGGGGTGGAAACTGTTTTTT
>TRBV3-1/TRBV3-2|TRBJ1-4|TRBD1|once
CASSLGTGNEKLFF
TGTGCCAGCAGCCTCGGGACAGGGAATGAAAAACTGTTTTTT
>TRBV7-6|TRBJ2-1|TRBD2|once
CASSFTVLAGGPVRNEQFF
TGTGCCAGCAGCTTTACTGTTCTAGCGGGAGGGCCAGTTAGAAATGAGCAGTTCTTC
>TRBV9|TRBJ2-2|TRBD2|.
CASSVRLAGSTGELFF
TGTGCCAGCAGCGTCAGGCTAGCGGGGTCCACCGGGGAGCTGTTTTTT
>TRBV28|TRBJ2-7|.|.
CASQSGEQSYEQYF
TGTGCCAGCCAATCCGGGGAGCAATCCTACGAGCAGTACTTC
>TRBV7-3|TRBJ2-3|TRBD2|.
CASSLIPAGGTDTQYF
TGTGCCAGCAGCTTAATCCCAGCGGGGGGCACAGATACGCAGTATTTT
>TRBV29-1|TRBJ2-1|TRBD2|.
CSAMGLSGRSYNEQFF
TGCAGCGCTATGGGCCTTAGCGGGAGATCCTACAATGAGCAGTTCTTC
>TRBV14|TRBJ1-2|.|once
CASSPGPAGYGYTF
TGTGCCAGCAGCCCGGGACCGGCGGGGTATGGCTACACCTTC
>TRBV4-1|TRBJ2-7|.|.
CASSLLQGNEQYF
TGCGCCAGCAGCCTACTACAGGGTAACGAGCAGTACTTC
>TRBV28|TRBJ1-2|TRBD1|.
CASRGTGQGTNYGYTF
TGTGCCAGCAGGGGCACAGGACAGGGAACGAACTATGGCTACACCTTC
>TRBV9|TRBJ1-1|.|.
CASSVVSVNTEAFF
TGTGCCAGCAGCGTAGTGTCGGTTAACACTGAAGCTTTCTTT
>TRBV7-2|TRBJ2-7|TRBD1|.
CASSPMGTRGLGEQYF
TGTGCCAGCAGCCCTATGGGGACCAGGGGGCTTGGCGAGCAGTACTTC
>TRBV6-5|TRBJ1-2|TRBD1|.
CASRGLGQGNYGYTF
TGTGCCAGCAGAGGCCTGGGACAGGGGAACTATGGCTACACCTTC
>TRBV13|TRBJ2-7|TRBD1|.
CASSLTGTGLNEQYF
TGTGCCAGCAGCTTGACCGGGACAGGGTTGAACGAGCAGTACTTC
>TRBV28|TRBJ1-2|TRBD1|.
CATEASGQSVYGYTF
TGTGCCACCGAGGCGTCGGGACAGTCGGTCTATGGCTACACCTTC
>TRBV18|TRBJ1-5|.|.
CASSPGGGISQPQHF
TGTGCCAGCTCACCAGGGGGGGGGATTTCTCAGCCCCAGCATTTT
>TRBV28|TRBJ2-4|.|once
CASSSGSGMGIQYF
TGTGCCAGCAGTTCCGGGTCAGGGATGGGCATTCAGTACTTC
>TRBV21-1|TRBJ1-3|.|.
CASSTPRDSSTGNTIYF
TGTGCCAGCAGCACTCCTCGGGACAGCAGCACTGGAAACACCATATATTTT
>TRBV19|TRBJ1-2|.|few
CASSISDTTNYGYTF
TGTGCCAGTAGTATTTCCGACACCACTAACTATGGCTACACCTTC
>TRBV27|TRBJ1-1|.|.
CASSSQLNTEAFF
TGTGCCAGCAGCTCACAGTTGAACACTGAAGCTTTCTTT
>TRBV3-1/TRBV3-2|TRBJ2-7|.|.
CASSLTPQTDVEQYF
TGTGCCAGCAGCCTCACCCCCCAGACAGACGTCGAGCAGTACTTC
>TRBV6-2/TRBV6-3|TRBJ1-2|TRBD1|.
CASSYSQGAVISYGYTF
TGTGCCAGCAGTTACTCCCAGGGGGCCGTCATTAGCTATGGCTACACCTTC
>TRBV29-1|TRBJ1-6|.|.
CSVQGFGNSPLHF
TGCAGCGTGCAGGGGTTCGGTAATTCACCCCTCCACTTT
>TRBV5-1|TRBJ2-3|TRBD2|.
CASSHTPSGSTDTQYF
TGCGCCAGCAGTCATACCCCTAGCGGGAGCACAGATACGCAGTATTTT
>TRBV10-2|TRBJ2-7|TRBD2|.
CASRGGSGSYEQYF
TGCGCCAGCAGGGGGGGGAGCGGGAGCTACGAGCAGTACTTC
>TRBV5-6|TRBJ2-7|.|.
CASTTGHHYEQYF
TGTGCCAGCACTACGGGACACCACTACGAGCAGTACTTC
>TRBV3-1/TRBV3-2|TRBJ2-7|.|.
CASSQAGWQGGNEQYF
TGTGCCAGCAGCCAGGCAGGTTGGCAGGGAGGCAACGAGCAGTACTTC
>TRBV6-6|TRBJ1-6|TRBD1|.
CASSYEAGGKGSPLHF
TGTGCCAGCAGTTACGAGGCAGGGGGTAAGGGTTCACCCCTCCACTTT
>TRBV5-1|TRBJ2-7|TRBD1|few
CASSATGGSTYEQYF
TGCGCCAGCAGCGCGACAGGGGGATCCACCTACGAGCAGTACTTC
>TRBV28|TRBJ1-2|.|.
CASSFHRGYTF
TGTGCCAGCAGTTTCCACAGGGGCTACACCTTC
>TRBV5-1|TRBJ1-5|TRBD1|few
CASSMTGDSNQPQHF
TGCGCCAGCAGTATGACAGGGGACTCCAATCAGCCCCAGCATTTT
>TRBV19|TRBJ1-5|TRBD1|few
CASSPGGANQPQHF
TGTGCCAGTAGTCCAGGGGGCGCGAATCAGCCCCAGCATTTT
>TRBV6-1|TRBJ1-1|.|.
CASSDANFRVNTEAFF
TGTGCCAGCAGTGACGCTAACTTCAGGGTAAACACTGAAGCTTTCTTT
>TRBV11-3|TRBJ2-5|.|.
CASSYEEKETQYF
TGTGCCAGCAGCTATGAGGAAAAAGAGACCCAGTACTTC